Each of the 9 T cell receptor beta chains below was sequenced from the same sample in a study of OX40 agonist ivuxolimab in advanced cancers. The assay was immunoSEQ multiplex PCR, and TCRdb's table has in-frame clones only and misses some. Among approximately 100,000 clones listed, 90% were seen once. The sample here was CD4+ or CD8+ T cells sorted from blood, taken in a trial of the OX40 agonist ivuxolimab. The receptors stem from an adult with an advanced solid tumor such as melanoma, head and neck, liver or kidney cancer.

This clone was found once. The chain uses TRBV28 and TRBJ2-3; 11 positions agree with TRBD2. The length of the CDR3 is 15 residues. Trimming at V came to 11 bases and at J to 2 bases, leaving 9 bases not matched to a gene. Looked up from germline, CDR1 is MDHEN and CDR2 is SYDVKM. The CDR3 loop is CAPKRLAGHTDTQYF. As DNA, the CDR3 is TGTGCCCCGAAGAGACTAGCGGGACACACAGATACGCAGTATTTT.

The chain uses TRBV18 and TRBJ2-7, with D perhaps TRBD1 or TRBD2 (5 bases each). The germline V gene has CDR1 KGHSH and CDR2 LQKENI. CDR3 length: 14 residues. The germline V and J ends were trimmed by 4 bases and 7 bases, with 17 bases remaining between them. In DNA form, the CDR3 reads TGTGCCAGCTCACTATCCTCGGGACGGCCTGAGCAGTACTTC. Residues: CASSLSSGRPEQYF.

The chain couples TRBV6-6 to TRBJ2-3, with D possibly being TRBD1 (5 bases). This CDR3 spans 15 amino acids. V lost 6 bases, J lost 3 bases, and 16 bases lay in between. The germline CDR1 and CDR2 sequences are MNHNY and SVGAGI (reference sequence). The CDR3 DNA reads TGTGCCAGCAGGGGGCGGCAGGTTGGGACAGATACGCAGTATTTT. Protein: CASRGRQVGTDTQYF.

V is TRBV28 and J is TRBJ2-7; D is unclear. With 3 bases removed from V and 2 bases from J, the gap between germline ends came to 11 bases. The CDR3 consists of 14 residues. CDR1 MDHEN and CDR2 SYDVKM come from the germline V gene. CDR3 in amino acids: CASSFLEPPYEQYF. The CDR3 nucleotides are TGTGCCAGCAGTTTCCTTGAACCCCCCTACGAGCAGTACTTC.

The chain joins TRBV15 to TRBJ2-1; D is perhaps TRBD1 or TRBD2 (5 bases each). The CDR3 spans 15 residues. Germline assignment: CDR1 LNHNV and CDR2 YYDKDF (reference sequence). The ends were cut back, 5 bases at V and 4 bases at J, with 15 bases in the middle. The CDR3 nucleotides read TGTGCCACCAGCTCCGGGGCCACACCGTACAATGAGCAGTTCTTC. This sequence encodes CATSSGATPYNEQFF.

Details on this clone: The junction departs from germline at one end; a sequencing error may be responsible. The gene calls are TRBV28 and TRBJ2-2; TRBD1 agrees at 7 bases. The CDR3 runs to 16 residues. Germline CDR1 is MDHEN and CDR2 is SYDVKM. The CDR3 nucleotides are TGTGCCAGCAGACATACCCGGACAGGAAACACCGGGGAGCTGCTTTTT. Its protein is CASRHTRTGNTGELLF. The variable domain in full, with the rest retrieved from reference TRBV28 and TRBJ2-2, is DVKVTQSSRYLVKRTGEKVFLECVQDMDHENMFWYRQDPGLGLRLIYFSYDVKMKEKGDIPEGYSVSREKKERFSLILESASTNQTSMYLCASRHTRTGNTGELLFGEGSRLTVL.

The chain joins TRBV4-3 to TRBJ1-1; D gene uncertain. V gave up 0 bases and J gave up 1 base, with 12 bases separating them. CDR1 is LGHNA, CDR2 YSLEER, per germline. The CDR3 totals 16 residues. The DNA of the CDR3 is TGCGCCAGCAGCCAAGAATACAATCAGAAGAACACTGAAGCTTTCTTT. Translated, it gives CASSQEYNQKNTEAFF.

The table lists this clone with a few counts. The J gene is TRBJ2-7, the V gene TRBV5-4; D remains unclear. V lost 1 base and J 5 bases, leaving 10 bases between the germline ends. The germline CDR1 and CDR2 sequences are SGHNT and YYREEE (reference sequence). CDR3 length: 13 residues. For the CDR3, the DNA is TGTGCCAGCAGCTTGTTGCCTGAAAACGAGCAGTACTTC. Translated: CASSLLPENEQYF.

V usage is TRBV28 and J usage is TRBJ2-5, with 7 bases identical to TRBD2. Germline CDR1 MDHEN, CDR2 SYDVKM. The J segment lost 1 base and the V segment lost 6 bases, leaving 11 bases of the junction unmatched. CDR3 size: 16 residues. CDR3 residues: CASRVVLGRAQETQYF. The CDR3 DNA reads TGTGCCAGCAGGGTGGTCCTTGGGAGGGCCCAAGAGACCCAGTACTTC.